These 32 T cell receptor beta chains were sequenced from one sample in a study of blood T cell repertoires in COVID-19. Repertoires were generated with immunoSEQ multiplex PCR, while TCRdb's copy carries only in-frame clones and drops some. Of a few hundred thousand clones in the sample, 80% to 90% were seen once. The sequenced sample was PBMCs or T cells enriched from blood (not recorded which). The source of these receptors is a woman aged 45-65 years who had recovered from COVID-19.

This sequence joins TRBV19 and TRBJ1-2; 8 positions agree with TRBD1. This CDR3 comprises 12 residues. CDR1 and CDR2 from the germline V gene are LNHDA and SQIVND (reference sequence). With 6 bases clipped from V and 7 bases from J, the junction kept 4 bases outside the gene matches. CDR3 bases: TGTGCCAGTAGCGACAGGGGAGGTGGCTACACCTTC. It encodes CASSDRGGGYTF.

The rearrangement joins TRBV10-3 to TRBJ1-5; weak D call: TRBD1 (5 bases). This CDR3 region has 14 residues. V was shortened by 6 bases and J by 4 bases, with 13 bases between the two germline ends. CDR1 ENHRY and CDR2 SYGVKD come from the germline V gene. CDR3 loop: CAISEVRGNQPQHF. The CDR3 nucleotides are TGTGCCATCAGCGAAGTCCGGGGGAATCAGCCCCAGCATTTT.

The chain combines TRBV18 with TRBJ1-2; 12 bases align to TRBD1. The CDR3 loop spans 15 amino acids. CDR1 and CDR2 from the germline V gene are KGHSH and LQKENI. The V segment lost 4 bases and the J segment 7 bases; nucleotides outside the gene matches: 7. CDR3 sequence (DNA): TGTGCCAGCTCACAATCAGGGACAGGGGGCTTTGGCTACACCTTC. Its protein product is CASSQSGTGGFGYTF.

J is TRBJ1-5 and V is TRBV23-1; a possible D gene is TRBD1 (5 bases). TRBV23-1 is annotated as an ORF whose role is uncertain. Trimming removed 4 bases at V and 5 bases at J, with 24 bases between. This CDR3 contains 18 residues. Here the CDR3 reads CASSPPCHYRLKDQPQHF. The CDR3 nucleotides are TGCGCCAGCAGTCCCCCTTGCCACTACAGGTTAAAGGATCAGCCCCAGCATTTT.

The rearrangement uses TRBV10-3 and TRBJ2-5, with D maybe TRBD2 (6 bases). Germline-derived CDR1 and CDR2 are ENHRY and SYGVKD. Trimming left V 9 bases short and J 5 bases short, with 19 bases between. CDR3 size: 14 residues. This CDR3 is CAITDSTSGETQYF. CDR3 sequence (DNA): TGTGCCATAACGGACTCCACAAGCGGGGAGACCCAGTACTTC.

The rearrangement joins TRBV20-1 to TRBJ1-2, with D possibly TRBD1 on 5 matching bases. The CDR3 runs 11 residues. The germline CDR1 and CDR2 sequences are DFQATT and SNEGSKA (reference sequence). The germline V and J ends were trimmed by 4 bases and 6 bases, with 9 bases remaining between them. CDR3 in DNA: TGCAGTGCTACCTGGGGGGATGGCTACACCTTC. This translates into CSATWGDGYTF.

The chain couples TRBV5-1 to TRBJ1-2; 7 bases are shared with TRBD1. The germline CDR1 and CDR2 sequences are SGHRS and YFSETQ. The CDR3 contains 13 residues. V gave up 5 bases and J gave up 7 bases; unmatched junction bases: 8. For the CDR3, the DNA is TGCGCCAGCAGACCGGACAGGTTGGGTGGCTACACCTTC. Its translation: CASRPDRLGGYTF. Based on the CDR3 plus reference TRBV5-1 and TRBJ1-2, the full variable domain is KAGVTQTPRYLIKTRGQQVTLSCSPISGHRSVSWYQQTPGQGLQFLFEYFSETQRNKGNFPGRFSGRQFSNSRSEMNVSTLELGDSALYLCASRPDRLGGYTFGSGTRLTVV.

In the case of this clone: One junction end does not reproduce the germline sequence, and a read error may be involved. This CDR3 reads CAIRGQGDPFF. The CDR3 DNA reads TGTGCCATCCGGGGACAGGGGGACCCCTTTTTT. The V and J genes are TRBV10-3 and TRBJ2-3, with 11 bases lining up with TRBD1. CDR3 length: 11 residues. The germline CDR1 and CDR2 sequences are ENHRY and SYGVKD.

This clone is a singleton in its sample. The J gene is TRBJ2-7, the V gene TRBV4-1, with D perhaps matching TRBD2 (6 bases). This CDR3 is 16 amino acids long. V gave up 3 bases and J gave up 3 bases, with 18 bases separating them. Germline-derived CDR1 and CDR2 are MGHRA and YSYEKL. CDR3 in DNA: TGCGCCAGCAGCCAGGGCGGGACTTTCCCCTTCTACGAGCAGTACTTC. Translating gives CASSQGGTFPFYEQYF.

This chain uses TRBV30 with TRBJ1-3; D not resolved. CDR3 length: 12 residues. From germline, CDR1 is GTSNPN and CDR2 SVGIG (reference sequence). Trimming stripped 0 bases from V and 7 bases from J, with 7 bases between. The CDR3 sequence is CAWSVLGNTIYF. CDR3 nucleotides: TGTGCCTGGAGTGTACTAGGGAACACCATATATTTT.

The chain joins TRBV27 to TRBJ1-4; TRBD1 is a possible D gene (5 bases). Trimming pared 7 bases from V and 6 bases from J, leaving 12 bases between. Looked up from germline, CDR1 is MNHEY and CDR2 is SMNVEV (reference sequence). There are 13 residues in the CDR3. CDR3 loop: CASTAGGDEKLFF. The CDR3 region has the DNA TGTGCCAGCACCGCAGGAGGGGATGAAAAACTGTTTTTT.

V is TRBV7-3 and J is TRBJ2-7; D may be TRBD2 (6 bases). V lost 5 bases and J lost 3, with 14 bases in between. CDR1 and CDR2 (germline): SGHTA, FQGTGA. There are 14 residues in the CDR3. CDR3 in amino acids: CASSRSGQNYEQYF. The CDR3, as DNA: TGTGCCAGCAGCAGAAGCGGGCAGAACTACGAGCAGTACTTC.

Details on this clone: The same CDR3 arises from other DNA sequences in this sample as well. The chain recombines TRBV5-1 with TRBJ2-1, with 9 bases matching TRBD2. The CDR3 sequence is 15 residues long. The junction had 6 bases not matched to a gene; V was cut back by 2 bases and J by 6 bases. Germline V gene lookup returns CDR1 SGHRS and CDR2 YFSETQ. This CDR3 reads CASSLGLAGLNEQFF. The CDR3 DNA follows: TGCGCCAGCAGCTTAGGCCTAGCGGGACTCAATGAGCAGTTCTTC.

This clone was detected a few times. The chain links TRBV28 to TRBJ2-1; the match to TRBD1 covers 8 bases. This CDR3 is 16 amino acids long. Trimming removed 3 bases from V and 1 base from J; junction bases left unmatched: 5. Germline V gene lookup returns CDR1 MDHEN and CDR2 SYDVKM. CDR3 DNA: TGTGCCAGCAGTTTGGGCGGGACAGGATCCTACAATGAGCAGTTCTTC. It specifies CASSLGGTGSYNEQFF.

This clone has only a few counts. The chain employs TRBV29-1 and TRBJ2-1, with D perhaps TRBD1 (6 bases). CDR1 is SQVTM and CDR2 is ANQGSEA in the germline V gene. This CDR3 region has 15 residues. V gave up 6 bases and J gave up 0 bases, with 15 bases separating them. In DNA, the CDR3 is TGCAGCGTCAGACAGGCCCGAAGCTCCTACAATGAGCAGTTCTTC. Translation: CSVRQARSSYNEQFF.

This chain links TRBV29-1 with TRBJ2-7, with 12 bases lining up with TRBD2. The CDR3 spans 15 residues. The junction had 12 bases not matched to a gene; V was cut back by 5 bases and J by 7 bases. Germline loops: CDR1 SQVTM, CDR2 ANQGSEA. In DNA, the CDR3 is TGCAGCGTTAAGACTAGCGGGGGACCTACGGGTGAGCAGTACTTC. It codes for CSVKTSGGPTGEQYF.

The chain has TRBV10-3 and TRBJ1-2, with 7 bases fitting TRBD1. Germline V gene data show CDR1 as ENHRY and CDR2 as SYGVKD. V was pared by 2 bases and J by 3 bases, with 3 bases of the junction left unmatched. The CDR3 is made up of 14 amino acids. The CDR3 protein is CAISETDRDYGYTF. CDR3 coding DNA: TGTGCCATCAGTGAGACCGACAGGGACTATGGCTACACCTTC.

The chain combines TRBV4-1 with TRBJ2-4, with 11 nucleotides matching TRBD2. The CDR3 is made up of 18 amino acids. Trimming took 1 base from V and 7 from J; bases not matched to a gene: 12. Per germline, CDR1 MGHRA and CDR2 YSYEKL. CDR3 nucleotides: TGCGCCAGCAGCCAAGCTTACTCACCTAGCGGGAGGTTGAACATTCAGTACTTC. Translating gives CASSQAYSPSGRLNIQYF.

This chain links TRBV28 with TRBJ1-2; perhaps TRBD1 as D (5 bases). V was shortened by 4 bases and J by 4 bases, with 13 bases between the two germline ends. CDR1 is MDHEN, CDR2 SYDVKM, per germline. This CDR3 region has 14 residues. The CDR3 DNA is TGTGCCAGCAGTTCTACTCCTGGGGCCTATGGCTACACCTTC. As protein: CASSSTPGAYGYTF.

The chain recombines TRBV7-9 with TRBJ2-7, with D unclear. V was pared by 5 bases and J by 4 bases, with 9 bases between. The CDR3 totals 12 residues. The germline V gene encodes CDR1 SEHNR and CDR2 FQNEAQ (reference sequence). CDR3 in DNA: TGTGCCAGCAGCCTGAGAGAATACGAGCAGTACTTC. This codes for CASSLREYEQYF.

The rearrangement uses TRBV2 and TRBJ1-2, with a tentative D call TRBD1 (5 bases). Germline assignment: CDR1 SNHLY and CDR2 FYNNEI. V dropped 2 bases and J dropped 7 bases, with 14 bases sitting between them. The CDR3 runs 14 residues. This CDR3 reads CASSESPGFLGYTF. CDR3 in DNA: TGTGCCAGCAGTGAATCCCCAGGGTTTCTTGGCTACACCTTC.

This clone was observed a few times. The chain joins TRBV3-1 (or the pseudogene TRBV3-2) to TRBJ1-2; no definite D call. V shed 4 bases and J shed 8 bases, with 11 bases lying between them. The CDR3 consists of 12 residues. Germline V gene lookup returns CDR1 LGHDT and CDR2 YNNKEL (reference sequence). CDR3 nucleotide sequence: TGTGCCAGCAGCCCGGGGAGGGTCGGCTACACCTTC. This translates into CASSPGRVGYTF.

V gene TRBV6-5 combines with J gene TRBJ1-5; D uncertain. The CDR3 runs 12 residues. The V and J ends lost 5 bases and 4 bases respectively, with 6 bases between them. CDR1 MNHEY and CDR2 SVGAGI come from the germline V gene. The DNA for the CDR3 is TGTGCCAGCAGTACAAGTAATCAGCCCCAGCATTTT. This translates into CASSTSNQPQHF.

The sample holds one count of this clone. This chain connects TRBV20-1 to TRBJ2-7; 7 bases agree with TRBD1. From germline, CDR1 is DFQATT and CDR2 SNEGSKA (reference sequence). CDR3 length: 16 amino acids. With V trimmed by 3 bases and J by 5 bases, 16 bases remained unmatched. DNA for the CDR3: TGCAGTGCTAGTAGTGGGGACAGCGCCCTCCGGAACGAGCAGTACTTC. It encodes CSASSGDSALRNEQYF.

The chain couples TRBV7-8 to TRBJ1-4; D gene ambiguous. This CDR3 contains 15 residues. Germline V gene sequence: CDR1 SGHVS, CDR2 FQNEAQ. V was trimmed by 4 bases and J by 0 bases, leaving 9 bases between them. DNA for the CDR3: TGTGCCAGCAGCTCCGGCGGAACAACTAATGAAAAACTGTTTTTT. Its translation is CASSSGGTTNEKLFF.

The chain carries TRBV20-1 and TRBJ1-1; no firm D call. V was shortened by 4 bases and J by 4 bases, with 7 bases between the two germline ends. The CDR3 covers 11 residues. Germline V gene sequence: CDR1 DFQATT, CDR2 SNEGSKA (reference sequence). CDR3 coding DNA: TGCAGTGCTATTCCGGGCACTGAAGCTTTCTTT. It yields the protein CSAIPGTEAFF.

The chain carries TRBV27 and TRBJ2-1; 10 nucleotides agree with TRBD2. This CDR3 is built from 15 residues. Germline trimming cut 7 bases from V and 6 bases from J; bases unmatched to any gene: 9. CDR1 and CDR2 from the germline V gene are MNHEY and SMNVEV (reference sequence). CDR3 in DNA: TGTGCCAGCACTCCTCCGGGACTAGCGCCCAATGAGCAGTTCTTC. Its translation is CASTPPGLAPNEQFF.

The genes are TRBV28 and TRBJ1-6; TRBD1 agrees at 7 bases. CDR1 is MDHEN and CDR2 is SYDVKM in the germline V gene. V lost 7 bases and J lost 6; bases outside the gene matches: 9. This CDR3 is 15 amino acids long. In DNA, the CDR3 is TGTGCCAGCATCCCTTCGGGACAGCGTAATTCACCCCTCCACTTT. Amino acids: CASIPSGQRNSPLHF. The whole variable domain, remainder taken from reference TRBV28 and TRBJ1-6, is DVKVTQSSRYLVKRTGEKVFLECVQDMDHENMFWYRQDPGLGLRLIYFSYDVKMKEKGDIPEGYSVSREKKERFSLILESASTNQTSMYLCASIPSGQRNSPLHFGNGTRLTVT.

The J gene is TRBJ2-6, the V gene TRBV9; weak D call: TRBD1 (6 bases). Trimming removed 0 bases at V and 0 bases at J, with 13 bases between. Looked up from germline, CDR1 is SGDLS and CDR2 is YYNGEE. This CDR3 comprises 18 residues. CDR3 sequence: CASSVATGDNSGANVLTF. As DNA, the CDR3 is TGTGCCAGCAGCGTAGCTACTGGGGACAACTCTGGGGCCAACGTCCTGACTTTC. The full variable domain, its missing parts supplied by reference TRBV9 and TRBJ2-6, is DSGVTQTPKHLITATGQRVTLRCSPRSGDLSVYWYQQSLDQGLQFLIQYYNGEERAKGNILERFSAQQFPDLHSELNLSSLELGDSALYFCASSVATGDNSGANVLTFGAGSRLTVL.

The CDR3 is CASSLFPIRELRNEQFF. In DNA, the CDR3 is TGTGCCAGCAGTTTATTCCCAATCCGGGAGCTAAGGAATGAGCAGTTCTTC. The V call is TRBV28, the J call TRBJ2-1; D might be TRBD2 (6 bases). The V end was cut by 1 base, the J end by 7 bases, with 20 bases between. The CDR3 is 17 residues long. CDR1 MDHEN and CDR2 SYDVKM come from the germline V gene.

The chain carries TRBV6-1 and TRBJ1-2, with a weak D call TRBD1 (6 bases). CDR3 length: 14 residues. The V gene's germline CDR1 is MNHNS and CDR2 SASEGT. With 2 bases removed from V and 3 bases from J, the gap between germline ends came to 10 bases. As DNA, the CDR3 is TGTGCCAGCAGTGAACTTGGGGGCGACTATGGCTACACCTTC. Its translation is CASSELGGDYGYTF.

The genes are TRBV4-2 and TRBJ2-7; TRBD2 matches 8 bases. This CDR3 is 14 amino acids long. Trimming cost V 0 bases and J 5 bases; bases outside gene matches: 3. CDR1 LGHNA and CDR2 YNFKEQ come from the germline V gene. The CDR3 coding sequence is TGTGCCAGCAGCCAAGACGGGACTAGACACGAGCAGTACTTC. This translates into CASSQDGTRHEQYF.